This TCR beta chain emerged from a study of immune cell composition in non-small cell lung cancer. Turning to the study itself: Most cases were lung adenocarcinoma or squamous cell carcinoma. Findings of the study overall: Adenocarcinomas with higher top tumour-associated clone frequency had more reactive TILs. Top 10 clone scores and clonality were higher in squamous than adenocarcinoma.

V lost 0 bases to trimming and J lost 9 bases, with 8 bases between them. This CDR3 has 12 residues. Germline V CDR1 and CDR2: LNHNV, YYDKDF (reference sequence). In its sample, this clone was seen a few times. Its antigen is as yet unknown. Using immunoSEQ multiplex PCR, the repertoire was profiled, and TCRdb retains in-frame clones only, with some absent. The sample carries thousands of clones, around three quarters recorded once. This chain connects TRBV15 to TRBJ2-5; tentatively, D is TRBD1 (5 bases). The source of this sequence is a human donor with non-small cell lung cancer. Sample: lung tumor tissue. For the CDR3, the DNA is TGTGCCACCAGCAGAGATAGGGGTCCCCAGTACTTC. It encodes CATSRDRGPQYF.